This entry is about one T cell receptor beta chain. Its specificity is not known. One to two pinch biopsies were taken from the rectum during colonoscopy. This sample is part of a study of pediatric ulcerative colitis. The study's findings and limits: Blood samples from a couple of patients yielded substantially fewer templates and were excluded from blood-rectal overlap analysis. Some T cells in rectal biopsies may come from blood, especially with overt colitis.

CDR1 is SEHNR, CDR2 FQNEAQ, per germline (reference sequence). The CDR3 has 16 residues. V was trimmed by 3 bases and J by 2 bases, leaving 16 bases between them. Assay used: immunoSEQ multiplex PCR; TCRdb lists only in-frame clones, some missing. The sample records more than 40,000 clones, 60% to 85% being singletons. The receptor comes from a girl under 18 with moderate ulcerative colitis. Material for sequencing was gut tissue. The chain combines TRBV7-9 with TRBJ1-1; D remains unclear. In DNA form, the CDR3 reads TGTGCCAGCAGCTTCCCCTCCTCCACAGCAAACACTGAAGCTTTCTTT. The encoded protein is CASSFPSSTANTEAFF.